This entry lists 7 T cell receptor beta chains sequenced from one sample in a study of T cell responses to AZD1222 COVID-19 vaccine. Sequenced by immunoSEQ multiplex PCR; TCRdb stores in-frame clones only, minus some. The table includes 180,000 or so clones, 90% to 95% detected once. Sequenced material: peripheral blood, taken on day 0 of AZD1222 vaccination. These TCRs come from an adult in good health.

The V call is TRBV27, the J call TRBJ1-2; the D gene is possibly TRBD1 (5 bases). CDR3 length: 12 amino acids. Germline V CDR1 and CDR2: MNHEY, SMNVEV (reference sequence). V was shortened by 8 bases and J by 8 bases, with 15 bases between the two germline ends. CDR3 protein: CASGGRGLGYTF. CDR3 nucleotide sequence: TGTGCCAGCGGCGGCCGGGGGTTGGGCTACACCTTC.

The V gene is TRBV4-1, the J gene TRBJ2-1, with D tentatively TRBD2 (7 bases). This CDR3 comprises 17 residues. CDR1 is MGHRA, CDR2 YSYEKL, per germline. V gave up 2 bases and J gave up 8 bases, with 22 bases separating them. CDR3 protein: CASSQQGGGRTEDEQFF. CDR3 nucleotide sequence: TGCGCCAGCAGCCAACAGGGAGGGGGACGGACTGAGGATGAGCAGTTCTTC.

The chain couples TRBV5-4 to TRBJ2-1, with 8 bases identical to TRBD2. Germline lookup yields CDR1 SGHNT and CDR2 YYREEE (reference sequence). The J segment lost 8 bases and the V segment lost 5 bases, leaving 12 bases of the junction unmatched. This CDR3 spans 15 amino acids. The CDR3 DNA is TGTGCCAGCAGTGGAGCAATAGCGGGATTTTATGAGCAGTTCTTC. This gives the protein CASSGAIAGFYEQFF.

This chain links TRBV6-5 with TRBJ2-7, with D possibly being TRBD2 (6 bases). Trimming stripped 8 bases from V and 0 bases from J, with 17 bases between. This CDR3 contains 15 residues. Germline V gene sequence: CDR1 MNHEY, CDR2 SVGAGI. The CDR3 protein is CASAGWGLFSYEQYF. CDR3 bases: TGTGCCAGCGCCGGTTGGGGACTGTTCTCCTACGAGCAGTACTTC.

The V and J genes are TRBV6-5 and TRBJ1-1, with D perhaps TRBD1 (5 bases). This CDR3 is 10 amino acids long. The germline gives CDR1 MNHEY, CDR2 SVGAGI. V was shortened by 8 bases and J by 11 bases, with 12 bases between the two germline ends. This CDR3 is CASSEGSAFF. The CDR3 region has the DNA TGTGCCAGCTCCGAGGGGTCTGCTTTCTTT.

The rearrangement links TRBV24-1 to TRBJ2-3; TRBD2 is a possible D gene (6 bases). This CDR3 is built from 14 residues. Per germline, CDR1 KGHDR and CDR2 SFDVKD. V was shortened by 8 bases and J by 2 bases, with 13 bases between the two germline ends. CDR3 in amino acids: CATTHGGLTDTQYF. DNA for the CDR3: TGTGCCACCACCCATGGGGGACTCACAGATACGCAGTATTTT.

CDR3 region: CASSLKGSNQPQHF. CDR3 nucleotide sequence: TGTGCCAGCAGCTTAAAGGGTAGCAATCAGCCCCAGCATTTT. The J gene is TRBJ1-5, the V gene TRBV7-2, with D unresolved. Germline V gene data show CDR1 as SGHTA and CDR2 as FQGNSA. The ends were cut back, 2 bases at V and 0 bases at J, with 5 bases in the middle. The CDR3 loop spans 14 amino acids.